This T cell receptor (beta chain) is drawn from a study of Ad26.COV2.S vaccination and SARS-CoV-2 variants. General study results and limits: Higher spike-specific TCR breadth was found in vaccine recipients than in placebo recipients.

The table came from immunoSEQ multiplex PCR; TCRdb's copy has only in-frame clones and leaves some out. The table records around 340,000 clones, more than 85% of them present only once. Regarding this clone: Its antigen is unidentified. Other DNA sequences within the sample encode an identical CDR3.

Per the germline V gene, CDR1 is SGDLS and CDR2 is YYNGEE. V gave up 0 bases and J gave up 2 bases, with 12 bases separating them. The CDR3 loop spans 15 amino acids. Regarding treatment: over 15 received Ad26.COV2.S at low or high dose, single or two shots; about five received placebo; per-sample allocation not given. On day 63 after the first injection, vaccine and placebo recipients gave samples. An adult donor aged 18-55 years was enrolled in Boston. This sample comprised peripheral blood, obtained in a trial of Ad26.COV2.S vaccine versus placebo. The receptor comes from a person aged 18 to 59 who received the Ad26.COV2.S COVID-19 vaccine or a placebo. This chain connects TRBV9 to TRBJ2-7; D uncertain. CDR3 nucleotides: TGTGCCAGCAGCGTAGCGGCCGGGCCGACCTACGAGCAGTACTTC. The encoded protein is CASSVAAGPTYEQYF.